This TCR beta chain stems from a study of naive and memory T cell subsets. Study results and caveats: The RNA method is potentially sensitive to activation and differentiation changes.

This clonotype was recorded many times. The antigen is not known. Ligated cDNA underwent four rounds of PCR with nested alpha and beta constant region primers and SP2. From the UMI-ligation and nested PCR reads, TCRdb called clonotypes with MiXCR, one entry per CDR3 protein. The profile shows 37,000 or so distinct CDR3 sequences, approximately 11% of them singletons. The CDR3 consists of 15 residues. The V end lost 0 bases, the J end lost 2 bases, and 13 bases lay between the germline ends. CDR1 and CDR2 from the germline V gene are DFQATT and SNEGSKA (reference sequence). The treatment here: skin biopsy from PPD injection site in Mantoux-positive individual. The library had UMIs added by 3' ligation of an oligonucleotide to TCR cDNA.

This sequence originates from an adult in good health. V gene TRBV20-1 combines with J gene TRBJ2-5; tentatively, D is TRBD1 (5 bases). The sample in question was skin, obtained from a tuberculin skin test site. The CDR3 reads CSARDLGAGQETQYF. The CDR3, as DNA: TGCAGTGCTAGAGATCTTGGGGCCGGACAAGAGACCCAGTACTTC.